This T cell receptor beta chain is from a study of shared clonotypes between healthy human individuals. From germline, CDR1 is SGHNT and CDR2 YYREEE (reference sequence). The CDR3 sequence is 16 residues long. Trimming cost V 4 bases and J 2 bases; bases outside gene matches: 11. TCRdb's table, derived via immunoSEQ multiplex PCR, lists solely in-frame clones and lacks some. The table has approximately 440,000 clones, around 77% seen once. The sample comprised PBMCs. The source is a woman aged 40 to 50 in good health. Some clones in this sample may be carry-over from other donors' samples. The rearrangement uses TRBV5-4 and TRBJ2-7, with 8 bases aligning to TRBD1. The CDR3 spells CASSRNSQGVAYEQYF. CDR3 in DNA: TGTGCCAGCAGCAGAAATTCACAGGGGGTGGCCTACGAGCAGTACTTC. Supplemented by reference TRBV5-4 and TRBJ2-7, the full variable domain reads ETGVTQSPTHLIKTRGQQVTLRCSSQSGHNTVSWYQQALGQGPQFIFQYYREEENGRGNFPPRFSGLQFPNYSSELNVNALELDDSALYLCASSRNSQGVAYEQYFGPGTRLTVT.